One sample yielded the 15 T cell receptor beta chains listed below, sequenced in a study of shared clonotypes between healthy human individuals (dated by TCRdb to 2020 to 2021). The library was built by means of the immunoSEQ multiplex PCR assay. The clones in this table, taken by TCRdb from immuneACCESS, are in-frame only. Not every clone is retained; where verified, under half of the shortfall comes from an unresolved V gene, and the cause of the rest is unknown. The sample table holds roughly 2.1 million clones, of which roughly 91% were seen once. The top ten constitute more than 1.5% of the sample. For the CD8 naive samples, CD45RO-negative cells were positively selected for CCR7, yielding a CD45RA+CCR7+ population from which TemRA cells were excluded. The specimen was naive CD8+ T cells from PBMCs. This specimen's cell subset or site label, interpreted: CD45RA+CCR7+. The receptors were sampled from a man younger than 35 in good health. Some clones in this sample may be carry-over from other donors' samples.

The chain joins TRBV5-6 to TRBJ1-1, with a weak D call TRBD1 (6 bases). From germline, CDR1 is SGHDT and CDR2 YYEEEE. The CDR3 length is 14 residues. V dropped 6 bases and J dropped 1 base, with 13 bases sitting between them. In DNA form, the CDR3 reads TGTGCCAGCACCCAAGGGGGGCGGAACACTGAAGCTTTCTTT. It specifies CASTQGGRNTEAFF.

The chain recombines TRBV11-2 with TRBJ1-1; possibly TRBD1 for D (6 bases). V lost 5 bases and J 1 base, leaving 11 bases between the germline ends. Looked up from germline, CDR1 is SGHAT and CDR2 is FQNNGV. The CDR3 is made up of 14 amino acids. CDR3 in amino acids: CASSPGQSNTEAFF. CDR3 coding DNA: TGTGCCAGCAGCCCCGGACAGTCGAACACTGAAGCTTTCTTT.

The rearrangement uses TRBV7-6 and TRBJ1-4, with D unclear. CDR1 and CDR2 from the germline V gene are SGHVS and FNYEAQ. V was pared by 5 bases and J by 7 bases, with 17 bases between. The CDR3 spans 15 residues. The chain's CDR3 is CASSPYPRSGEKLFF. The CDR3 DNA follows: TGTGCCAGCAGCCCATACCCCCGTTCCGGTGAAAAACTGTTTTTT.

The V gene is TRBV18, the J gene TRBJ2-7, with 12 nucleotides matching TRBD1. Germline CDR1 is KGHSH and CDR2 is LQKENI. Unmatched junction bases numbered 12, after V lost 2 bases and J lost 7 bases. This CDR3 contains 17 residues. CDR3 residues: CASSPRLGDRGRDEQYF. CDR3 DNA sequence: TGTGCCAGCTCACCAAGGTTAGGGGACAGGGGGCGTGATGAGCAGTACTTC.

This chain joins TRBV4-1 and TRBJ2-3, with unresolved D. Germline loops: CDR1 MGHRA, CDR2 YSYEKL. This CDR3 spans 15 amino acids. Trimming left V 2 bases short and J 0 bases short, with 9 bases between. The CDR3 nucleotides read TGCGCCAGCAGCCAACTCTATTCTAGCACAGATACGCAGTATTTT. This translates into CASSQLYSSTDTQYF.

The V call is TRBV27, the J call TRBJ2-1; 9 bases fit TRBD1. This CDR3 comprises 14 residues. The V segment lost 3 bases and the J segment 10 bases; nucleotides outside the gene matches: 7. Germline-derived CDR1 and CDR2 are MNHEY and SMNVEV (reference sequence). The CDR3 nucleotides are TGTGCCAGCAGTTTTTACAGGGGGCAAAGCGAGCAGTTCTTC. Translated, it gives CASSFYRGQSEQFF.

V is TRBV9 and J is TRBJ2-2; possibly TRBD2 for D (5 bases). The CDR3 runs to 13 residues. Trimming pared 0 bases from V and 7 bases from J, leaving 7 bases between. Germline lookup yields CDR1 SGDLS and CDR2 YYNGEE. CDR3 DNA sequence: TGTGCCAGCAGCGTAGGAAGCGGCGGGGAGCTGTTTTTT. It is translated as CASSVGSGGELFF.

The genes are TRBV5-1 and TRBJ1-2; D remains unclear. This CDR3 is built from 15 residues. Between the trimmed V and J ends, which lost 1 base and 2 bases, there was a span of 12 bases. Germline V CDR1 and CDR2: SGHRS, YFSETQ. In DNA form, the CDR3 reads TGCGCCAGCAGCTTGCTCGGGAAAATGAACTATGGCTACACCTTC. It is translated as CASSLLGKMNYGYTF.

The rearrangement joins TRBV28 to TRBJ2-1; TRBD1 might be the D (6 bases). Between the trimmed V and J ends, which lost 2 bases and 5 bases, there was a span of 16 bases. Germline V gives CDR1 MDHEN, CDR2 SYDVKM. CDR3 length equals 16 residues. The CDR3 spells CASSLHLGTTNNEQFF. CDR3 coding DNA: TGTGCCAGCAGTTTACACCTCGGGACAACAAACAATGAGCAGTTCTTC.

The J gene is TRBJ2-1, the V gene TRBV9; 7 nucleotides agree with TRBD2. The CDR3 loop spans 16 amino acids. Looked up from germline, CDR1 is SGDLS and CDR2 is YYNGEE. With 7 bases clipped from V and 1 base from J, the junction kept 11 bases outside the gene matches. The CDR3 region has the DNA TGTGCCAGCGCTGGTCGGGGAGGGGAGTCCTACAATGAGCAGTTCTTC. This gives the protein CASAGRGGESYNEQFF.

V usage is TRBV19 and J usage is TRBJ2-7, with TRBD1 matching over 8 bases. This CDR3 contains 15 residues. CDR1 and CDR2 from the germline V gene are LNHDA and SQIVND (reference sequence). After removal of 4 bases from V and 0 bases from J, the junction contained 5 bases not matched to a gene. CDR3: CASSTDRASSYEQYF. The DNA for the CDR3 is TGTGCCAGTAGTACGGACAGGGCGAGCTCCTACGAGCAGTACTTC.

Worth noting for this clone: Other DNA sequences from this sample encode an identical CDR3 as well. The chain couples TRBV7-8 to TRBJ2-7; unclear D gene. Germline CDR1 is SGHVS and CDR2 is FQNEAQ. The CDR3 is 12 residues long. The germline V and J ends were trimmed by 5 bases and 1 base, with 6 bases remaining between them. The CDR3 DNA sequence: TGTGCCAGCAGCCCCCATTCCTACGAGCAGTACTTC. Its translation is CASSPHSYEQYF.

This chain links TRBV13 with TRBJ2-3; a weak D match, TRBD2 (5 bases). The CDR3 consists of 14 residues. CDR1 PRHDT and CDR2 FYEKMQ come from the germline V gene (reference sequence). V was shortened by 3 bases and J by 4 bases, with 11 bases between the two germline ends. In nucleotides, the CDR3 is TGTGCCAGCAGCTTGGGAGTAGGACCAGATACGCAGTATTTT. Translated, it gives CASSLGVGPDTQYF. The full variable domain, completed using reference TRBV13 and TRBJ2-3, is AAGVIQSPRHLIKEKRETATLKCYPIPRHDTVYWYQQGPGQDPQFLISFYEKMQSDKGSIPDRFSAQQFSDYHSELNMSSLELGDSALYFCASSLGVGPDTQYFGPGTRLTVL.

V usage is TRBV19 and J usage is TRBJ2-1; TRBD1 or TRBD2 may be the D gene (5 bases each). The V gene lost 1 base and the J gene lost 8 bases, with 12 bases spanning the gap. Looked up from germline, CDR1 is LNHDA and CDR2 is SQIVND (reference sequence). The CDR3 has 14 residues. For the CDR3, the DNA is TGTGCCAGTAGTATAGCCCGGTTGGGGGATGAGCAGTTCTTC. It codes for CASSIARLGDEQFF.

The rearrangement links TRBV6-1 to TRBJ1-2, with 11 nucleotides matching TRBD1. This CDR3 spans 20 amino acids. Germline CDR1 and CDR2: MNHNS and SASEGT. After removal of 2 bases from V and 4 bases from J, the junction contained 18 bases not matched to a gene. Here the CDR3 reads CASSELPDRGRSGMSYGYTF. In DNA, the CDR3 is TGTGCCAGCAGTGAACTTCCGGACAGGGGGCGCTCAGGGATGAGCTATGGCTACACCTTC.